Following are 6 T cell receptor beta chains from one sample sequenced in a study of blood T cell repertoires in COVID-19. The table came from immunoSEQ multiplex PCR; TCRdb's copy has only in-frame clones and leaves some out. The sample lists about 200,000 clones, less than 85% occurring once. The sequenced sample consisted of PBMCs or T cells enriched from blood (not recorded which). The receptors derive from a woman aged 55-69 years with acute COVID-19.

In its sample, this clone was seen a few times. The CDR3 here is CASSLVQGTYRGRSYNEQFF. CDR3 nucleotides: TGTGCCAGCAGCTTAGTACAGGGGACGTATAGGGGCCGCTCCTACAATGAGCAGTTCTTC. The rearrangement joins TRBV13 to TRBJ2-1, with 7 positions matching TRBD1. The germline gives CDR1 PRHDT, CDR2 FYEKMQ (reference sequence). Unmatched junction bases numbered 15, after V lost 1 base and J lost 0 bases. This CDR3 is 20 amino acids long.

CDR3 nucleotide sequence: TGTGCCATCAGGGAAGGGGGGGGACGCGCCCCCGAGGGCCACTATGGCTACACCTTC. This sequence encodes CAIREGGGRAPEGHYGYTF. V gene TRBV10-3 combines with J gene TRBJ1-2, with D possibly TRBD1 on 6 matching bases. The length of the CDR3 is 19 residues. Germline-derived CDR1 and CDR2 are ENHRY and SYGVKD. Trimming removed 6 bases at V and 3 bases at J, with 29 bases between.

The CDR3 region has the DNA TGTGCCAGCAGTTACCGTAGCCCGCTGACTACAGATACGCAGTATTTT. It translates to CASSYRSPLTTDTQYF. V gene TRBV6-5 combines with J gene TRBJ2-3, with D hard to call. V was pared by 2 bases and J by 3 bases, with 15 bases between. Germline V lookup: CDR1 MNHEY, CDR2 SVGAGI. The CDR3 loop spans 16 amino acids.

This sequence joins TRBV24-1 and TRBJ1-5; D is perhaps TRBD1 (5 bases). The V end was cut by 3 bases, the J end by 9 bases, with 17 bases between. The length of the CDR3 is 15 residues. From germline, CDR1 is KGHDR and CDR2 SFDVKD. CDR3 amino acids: CATSDTSRAQGPQHF. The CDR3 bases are TGTGCCACCAGTGATACGAGTAGGGCTCAGGGGCCCCAGCATTTT.

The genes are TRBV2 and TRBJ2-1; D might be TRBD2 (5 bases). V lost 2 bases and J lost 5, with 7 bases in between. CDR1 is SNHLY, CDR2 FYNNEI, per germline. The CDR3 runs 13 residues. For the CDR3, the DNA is TGTGCCAGCAGTGAAACGCGGGACAATGAGCAGTTCTTC. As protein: CASSETRDNEQFF.

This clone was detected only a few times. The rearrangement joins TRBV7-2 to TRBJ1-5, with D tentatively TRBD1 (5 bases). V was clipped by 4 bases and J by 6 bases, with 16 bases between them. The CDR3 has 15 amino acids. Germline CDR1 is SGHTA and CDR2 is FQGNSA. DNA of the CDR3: TGTGCCAGCAGCTCTACGGGGGGGTCGGGTCAGCCCCAGCATTTT. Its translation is CASSSTGGSGQPQHF.